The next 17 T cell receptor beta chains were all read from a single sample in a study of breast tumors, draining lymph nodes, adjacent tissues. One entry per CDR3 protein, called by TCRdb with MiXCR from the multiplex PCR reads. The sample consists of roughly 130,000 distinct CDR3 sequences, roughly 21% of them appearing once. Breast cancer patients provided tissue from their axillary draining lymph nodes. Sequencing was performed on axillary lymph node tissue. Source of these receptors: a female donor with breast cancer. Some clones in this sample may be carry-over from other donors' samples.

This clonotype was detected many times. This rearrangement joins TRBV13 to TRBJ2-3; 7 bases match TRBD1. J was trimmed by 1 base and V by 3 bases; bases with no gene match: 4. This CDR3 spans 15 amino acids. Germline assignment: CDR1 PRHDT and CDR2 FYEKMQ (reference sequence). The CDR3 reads CASSLVGQGTDTQYF. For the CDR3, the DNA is TGTGCCAGCAGCTTGGTCGGACAGGGCACAGATACGCAGTATTTT. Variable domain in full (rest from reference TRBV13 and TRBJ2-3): AAGVIQSPRHLIKEKRETATLKCYPIPRHDTVYWYQQGPGQDPQFLISFYEKMQSDKGSIPDRFSAQQFSDYHSELNMSSLELGDSALYFCASSLVGQGTDTQYFGPGTRLTVL.

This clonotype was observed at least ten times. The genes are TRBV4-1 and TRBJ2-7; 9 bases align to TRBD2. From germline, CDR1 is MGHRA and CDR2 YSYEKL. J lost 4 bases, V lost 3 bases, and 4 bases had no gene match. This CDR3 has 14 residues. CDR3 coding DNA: TGCGCCAGCAGCCATAGCGGGGGTTTATACGAGCAGTACTTC. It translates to CASSHSGGLYEQYF.

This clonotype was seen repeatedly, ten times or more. Written as DNA, the CDR3 is TGTGCCAGCAGCCCGTTATCCGGGCAGGGGGAGGAAGAGACCCAGTACTTC. Encoded protein: CASSPLSGQGEEETQYF. The V and J genes are TRBV5-5 and TRBJ2-5; a possible D gene is TRBD1 (7 bases). The V gene's germline CDR1 is SGHKS and CDR2 YYEKEE (reference sequence). The V gene lost 4 bases and the J gene lost 3 bases, with 22 bases spanning the gap. CDR3 length: 17 amino acids.

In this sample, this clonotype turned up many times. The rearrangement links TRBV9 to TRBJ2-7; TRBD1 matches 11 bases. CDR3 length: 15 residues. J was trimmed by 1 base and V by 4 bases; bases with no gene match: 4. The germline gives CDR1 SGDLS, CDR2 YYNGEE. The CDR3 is CASSPGTGGSYEQYF. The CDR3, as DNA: TGTGCCAGCAGCCCCGGGACAGGGGGTTCCTACGAGCAGTACTTC.

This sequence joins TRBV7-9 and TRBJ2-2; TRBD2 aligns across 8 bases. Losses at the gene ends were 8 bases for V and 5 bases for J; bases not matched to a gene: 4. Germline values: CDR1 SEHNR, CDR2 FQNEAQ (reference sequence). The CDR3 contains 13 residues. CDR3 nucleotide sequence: TGTGCCAGCGCGGGGGGTCCTACCGGGGAGCTGTTTTTT. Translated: CASAGGPTGELFF.

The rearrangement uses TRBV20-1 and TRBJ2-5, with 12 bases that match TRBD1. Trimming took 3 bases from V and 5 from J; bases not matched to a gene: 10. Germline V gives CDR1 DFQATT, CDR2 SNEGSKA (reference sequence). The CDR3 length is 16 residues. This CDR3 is CSASRGTGGWLETQYF. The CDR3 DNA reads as TGCAGTGCTAGCCGGGGGACAGGGGGCTGGTTGGAGACCCAGTACTTC.

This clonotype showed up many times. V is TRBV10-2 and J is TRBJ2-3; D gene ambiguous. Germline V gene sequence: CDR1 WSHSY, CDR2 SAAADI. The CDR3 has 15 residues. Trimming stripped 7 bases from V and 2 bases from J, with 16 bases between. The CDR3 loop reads CASKRWDTDTDTQYF. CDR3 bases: TGCGCCAGCAAGAGGTGGGATACTGACACAGATACGCAGTATTTT.

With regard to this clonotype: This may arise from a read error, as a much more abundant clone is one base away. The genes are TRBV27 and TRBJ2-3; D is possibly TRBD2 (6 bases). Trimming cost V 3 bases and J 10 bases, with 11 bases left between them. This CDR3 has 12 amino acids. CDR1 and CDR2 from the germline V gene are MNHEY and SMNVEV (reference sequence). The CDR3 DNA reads TGTGCCAGCAGTTTTACGGGGGATGCGCAGTATTTT. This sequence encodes CASSFTGDAQYF.

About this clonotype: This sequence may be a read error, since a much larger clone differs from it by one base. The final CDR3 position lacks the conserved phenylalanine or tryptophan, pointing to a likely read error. The CDR3: CASSSSGAQRTGELFL. The CDR3 nucleotides read TGTGCCAGCAGTTCCTCCGGGGCCCAGCGCACCGGGGAGCTGTTTCTT. The chain recombines TRBV28 with TRBJ2-2, with D perhaps given as TRBD1 or TRBD2 (5 bases each). The V and J ends lost 4 bases and 4 bases respectively, with 16 bases between them. The germline CDR1 and CDR2 sequences are MDHEN and SYDVKM. The CDR3 sequence is 16 residues long.

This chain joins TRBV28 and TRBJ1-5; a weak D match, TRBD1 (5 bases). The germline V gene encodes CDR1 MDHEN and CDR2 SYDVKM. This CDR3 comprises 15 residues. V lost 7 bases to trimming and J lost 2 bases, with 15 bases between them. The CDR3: CASIISGPRNQPQHF. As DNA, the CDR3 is TGTGCCAGCATTATATCGGGGCCACGCAATCAGCCCCAGCATTTT.

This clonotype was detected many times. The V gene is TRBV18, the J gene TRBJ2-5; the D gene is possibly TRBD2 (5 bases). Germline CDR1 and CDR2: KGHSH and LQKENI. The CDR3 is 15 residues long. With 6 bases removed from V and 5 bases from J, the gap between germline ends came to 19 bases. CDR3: CASSPAQTRGETQYF. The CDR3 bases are TGTGCCAGCTCTCCCGCCCAGACACGGGGTGAGACCCAGTACTTC.

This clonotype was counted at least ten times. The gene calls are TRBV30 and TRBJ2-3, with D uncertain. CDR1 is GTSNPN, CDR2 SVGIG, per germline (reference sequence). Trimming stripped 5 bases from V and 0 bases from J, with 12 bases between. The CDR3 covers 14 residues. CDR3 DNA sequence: TGTGCCTGGTCCGACCCTACTAGCACAGATACGCAGTATTTT. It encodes CAWSDPTSTDTQYF. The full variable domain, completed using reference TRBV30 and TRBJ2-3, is SQTIHQWPATLVQPVGSPLSLECTVEGTSNPNLYWYRQAAGRGLQLLFYSVGIGQISSEVPQNLSASRPQDRQFILSSKKLLLSDSGFYLCAWSDPTSTDTQYFGPGTRLTVL.

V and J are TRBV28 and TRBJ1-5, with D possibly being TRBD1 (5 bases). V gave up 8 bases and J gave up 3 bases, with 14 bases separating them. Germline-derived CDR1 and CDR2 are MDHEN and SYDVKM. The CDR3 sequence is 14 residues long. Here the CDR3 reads CASEGRGHNQPQHF. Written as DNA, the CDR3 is TGTGCCAGCGAGGGGCGAGGGCACAATCAGCCCCAGCATTTT.

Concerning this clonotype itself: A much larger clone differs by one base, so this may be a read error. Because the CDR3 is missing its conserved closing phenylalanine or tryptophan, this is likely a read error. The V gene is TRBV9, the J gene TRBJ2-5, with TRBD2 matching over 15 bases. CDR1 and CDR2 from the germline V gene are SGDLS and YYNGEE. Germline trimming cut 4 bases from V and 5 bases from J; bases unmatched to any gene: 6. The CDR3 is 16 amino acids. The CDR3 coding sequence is TGTGCCAGCAGCTGGACTAGCGGGGGGGCCGGGGAGACCCAGTACCTC. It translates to CASSWTSGGAGETQYL.

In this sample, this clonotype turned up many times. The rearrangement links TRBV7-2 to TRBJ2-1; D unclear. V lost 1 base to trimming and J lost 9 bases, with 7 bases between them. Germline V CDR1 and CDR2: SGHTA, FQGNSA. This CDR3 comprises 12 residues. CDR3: CASSLGRAEQFF. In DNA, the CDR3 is TGTGCCAGCAGCTTAGGTCGGGCTGAGCAGTTCTTC. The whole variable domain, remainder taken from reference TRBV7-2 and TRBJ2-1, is GAGVSQSPSNKVTEKGKDVELRCDPISGHTALYWYRQSLGQGLEFLIYFQGNSAPDKSGLPSDRFSAERTGGSVSTLTIQRTQQEDSAVYLCASSLGRAEQFFGPGTRLTVL.

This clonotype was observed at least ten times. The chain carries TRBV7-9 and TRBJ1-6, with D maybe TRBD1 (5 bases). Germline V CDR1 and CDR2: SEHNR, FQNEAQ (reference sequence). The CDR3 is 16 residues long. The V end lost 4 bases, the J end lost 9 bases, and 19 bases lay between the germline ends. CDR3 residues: CASSSSGGVIGSPLHF. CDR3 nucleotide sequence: TGTGCCAGCAGCTCCTCGGGGGGGGTAATCGGTTCACCCCTCCACTTT.

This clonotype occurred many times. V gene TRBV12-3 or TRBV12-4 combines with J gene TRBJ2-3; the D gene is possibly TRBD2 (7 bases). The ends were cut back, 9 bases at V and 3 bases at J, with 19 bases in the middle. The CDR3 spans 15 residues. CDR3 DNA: TGTGCCAGTAAGTGGGGGGGCGCGCTGACAGATACGCAGTATTTT. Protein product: CASKWGGALTDTQYF.